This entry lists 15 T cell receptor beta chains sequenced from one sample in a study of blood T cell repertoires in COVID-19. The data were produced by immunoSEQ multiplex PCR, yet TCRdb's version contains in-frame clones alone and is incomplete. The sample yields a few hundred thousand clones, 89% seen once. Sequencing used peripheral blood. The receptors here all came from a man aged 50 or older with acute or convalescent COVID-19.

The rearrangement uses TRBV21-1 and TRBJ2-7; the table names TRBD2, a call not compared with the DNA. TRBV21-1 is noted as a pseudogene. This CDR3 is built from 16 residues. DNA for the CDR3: TGTGCCAGCAGCAAAGCTGCCGCGGGGGGAAAGTACGAGCAGTACTTC. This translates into CASSKAAAGGKYEQYF.

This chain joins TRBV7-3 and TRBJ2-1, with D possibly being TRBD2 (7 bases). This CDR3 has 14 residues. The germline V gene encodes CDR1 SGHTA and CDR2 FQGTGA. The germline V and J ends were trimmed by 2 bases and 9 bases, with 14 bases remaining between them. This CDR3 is CASSLGGGEGEQFF. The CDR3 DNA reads TGTGCCAGCAGCTTAGGCGGGGGCGAGGGTGAGCAGTTCTTC. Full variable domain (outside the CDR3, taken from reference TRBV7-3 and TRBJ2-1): GAGVSQTPSNKVTEKGKYVELRCDPISGHTALYWYRQSLGQGPEFLIYFQGTGAADDSGLPNDRFFAVRPEGSVSTLKIQRTERGDSAVYLCASSLGGGEGEQFFGPGTRLTVL.

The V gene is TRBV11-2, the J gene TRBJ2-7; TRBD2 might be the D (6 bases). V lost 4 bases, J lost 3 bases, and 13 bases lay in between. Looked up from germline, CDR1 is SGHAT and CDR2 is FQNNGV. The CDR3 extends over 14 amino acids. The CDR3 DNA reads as TGTGCCAGCAGCTCGCGGGGCCTACTCTACGAGCAGTACTTC. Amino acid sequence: CASSSRGLLYEQYF.

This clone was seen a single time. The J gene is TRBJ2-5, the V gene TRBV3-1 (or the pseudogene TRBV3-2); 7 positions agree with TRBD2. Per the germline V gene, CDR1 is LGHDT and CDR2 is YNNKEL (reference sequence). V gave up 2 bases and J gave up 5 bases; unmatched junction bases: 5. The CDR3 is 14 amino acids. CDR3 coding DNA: TGTGCCAGCAGCCAACGGACTAGTTATGAGACCCAGTACTTC. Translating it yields CASSQRTSYETQYF.

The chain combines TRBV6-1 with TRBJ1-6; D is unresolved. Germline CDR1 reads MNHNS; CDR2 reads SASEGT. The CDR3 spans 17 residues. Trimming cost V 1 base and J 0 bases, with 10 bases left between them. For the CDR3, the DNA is TGTGCCAGCAGTGAAGTGGGCGGGAGCTCCTATAATTCACCCCTCCACTTT. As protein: CASSEVGGSSYNSPLHF.

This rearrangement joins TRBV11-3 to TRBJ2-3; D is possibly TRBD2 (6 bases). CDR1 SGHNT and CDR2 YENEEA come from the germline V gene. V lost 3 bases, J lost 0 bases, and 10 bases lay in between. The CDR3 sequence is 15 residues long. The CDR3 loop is CASSLGGTSTDTQYF. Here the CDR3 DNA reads TGTGCCAGCAGCTTGGGGGGAACTAGCACAGATACGCAGTATTTT.

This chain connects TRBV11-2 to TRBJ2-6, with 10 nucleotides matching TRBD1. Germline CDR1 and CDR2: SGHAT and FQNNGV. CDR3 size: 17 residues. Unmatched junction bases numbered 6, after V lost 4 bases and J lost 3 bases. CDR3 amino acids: CASSSRDRGGGANVLTF. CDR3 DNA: TGTGCCAGCAGCTCCCGGGACAGGGGTGGTGGGGCCAACGTCCTGACTTTC.

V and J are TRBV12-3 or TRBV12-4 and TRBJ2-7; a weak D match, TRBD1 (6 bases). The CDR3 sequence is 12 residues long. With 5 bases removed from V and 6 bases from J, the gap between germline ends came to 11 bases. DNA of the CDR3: TGTGCCAGCAGTCCCCAGGGGTTCGAGCAGTACTTC. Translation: CASSPQGFEQYF.

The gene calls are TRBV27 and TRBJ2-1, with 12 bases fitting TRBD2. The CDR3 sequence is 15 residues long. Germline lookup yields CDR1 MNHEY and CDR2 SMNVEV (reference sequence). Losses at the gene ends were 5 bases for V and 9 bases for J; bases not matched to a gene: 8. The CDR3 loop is CASSPPSGGAREQFF. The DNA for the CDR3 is TGTGCCAGCAGTCCCCCTAGCGGGGGGGCCCGTGAGCAGTTCTTC.

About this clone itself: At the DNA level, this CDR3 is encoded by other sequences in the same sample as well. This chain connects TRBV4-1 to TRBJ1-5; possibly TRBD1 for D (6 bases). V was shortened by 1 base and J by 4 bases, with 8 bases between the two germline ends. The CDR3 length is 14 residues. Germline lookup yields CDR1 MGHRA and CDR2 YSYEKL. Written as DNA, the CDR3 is TGCGCCAGCAGCCAAGCTCAGGGGAATCAGCCCCAGCATTTT. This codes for CASSQAQGNQPQHF.

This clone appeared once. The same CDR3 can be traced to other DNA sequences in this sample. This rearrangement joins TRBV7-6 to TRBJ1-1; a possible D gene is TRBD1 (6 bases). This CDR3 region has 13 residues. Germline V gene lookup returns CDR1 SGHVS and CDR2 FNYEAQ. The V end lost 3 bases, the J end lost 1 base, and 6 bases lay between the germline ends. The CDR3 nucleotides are TGTGCCAGCAGCTTGACAGGGAACACTGAAGCTTTCTTT. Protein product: CASSLTGNTEAFF.

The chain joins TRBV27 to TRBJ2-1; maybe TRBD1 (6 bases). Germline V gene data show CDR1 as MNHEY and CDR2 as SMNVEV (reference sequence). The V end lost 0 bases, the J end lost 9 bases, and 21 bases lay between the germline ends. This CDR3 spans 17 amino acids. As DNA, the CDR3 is TGTGCCAGCAGTTTATCGACCAAACAGGGTTATCTTCTTGAGCAGTTCTTC. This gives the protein CASSLSTKQGYLLEQFF.

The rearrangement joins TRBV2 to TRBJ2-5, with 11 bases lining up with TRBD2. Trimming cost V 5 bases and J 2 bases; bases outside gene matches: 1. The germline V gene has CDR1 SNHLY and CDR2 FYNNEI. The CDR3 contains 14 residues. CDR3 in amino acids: CASSWTSGQETQYF. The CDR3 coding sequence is TGTGCCAGCAGTTGGACTAGCGGGCAAGAGACCCAGTACTTC.

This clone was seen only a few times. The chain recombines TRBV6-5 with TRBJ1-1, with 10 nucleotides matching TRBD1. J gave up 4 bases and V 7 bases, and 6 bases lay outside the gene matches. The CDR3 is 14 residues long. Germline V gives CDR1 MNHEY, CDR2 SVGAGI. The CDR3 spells CASMTGGASTEAFF. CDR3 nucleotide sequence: TGTGCCAGCATGACAGGGGGCGCGAGCACTGAAGCTTTCTTT.

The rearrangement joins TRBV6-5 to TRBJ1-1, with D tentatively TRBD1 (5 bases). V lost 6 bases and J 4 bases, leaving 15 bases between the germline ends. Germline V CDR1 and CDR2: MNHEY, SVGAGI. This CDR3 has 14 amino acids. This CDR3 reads CASSTRQIITEAFF. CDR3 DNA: TGTGCCAGCAGCACAAGACAGATAATCACTGAAGCTTTCTTT.